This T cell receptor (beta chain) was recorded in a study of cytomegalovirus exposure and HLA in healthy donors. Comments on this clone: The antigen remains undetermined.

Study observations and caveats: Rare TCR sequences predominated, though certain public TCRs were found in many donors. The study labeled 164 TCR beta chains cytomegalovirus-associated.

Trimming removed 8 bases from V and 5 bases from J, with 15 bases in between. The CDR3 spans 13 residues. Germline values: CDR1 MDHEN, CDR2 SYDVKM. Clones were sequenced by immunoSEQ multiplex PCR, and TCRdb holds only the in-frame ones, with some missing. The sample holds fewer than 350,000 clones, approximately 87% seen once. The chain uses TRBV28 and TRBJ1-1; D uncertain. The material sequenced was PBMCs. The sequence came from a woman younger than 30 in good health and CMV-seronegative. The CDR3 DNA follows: TGTGCCAGCGGTGGTGGTTGGGAGACTGAAGCTTTCTTT. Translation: CASGGGWETEAFF. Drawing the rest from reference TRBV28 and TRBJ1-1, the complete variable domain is DVKVTQSSRYLVKRTGEKVFLECVQDMDHENMFWYRQDPGLGLRLIYFSYDVKMKEKGDIPEGYSVSREKKERFSLILESASTNQTSMYLCASGGGWETEAFFGQGTRLTVV.